This T cell receptor (beta chain) was captured in a study of T cell responses to AZD1222 COVID-19 vaccine. Findings of the study overall: Increases in Spike-specific TCR breadth and depth were seen after two AZD1222 doses. At baseline, seropositivity was found in only five or six AZD1222 recipients. The sample set comprised mostly white British donors with more females, and clonal diversity was possibly underestimated. Sampling that yielded the repertoires occurred only after the peak T cell response.

In regard to this clone: Its cognate antigen is unknown.

Using immunoSEQ multiplex PCR, the repertoire was profiled, and TCRdb retains in-frame clones only, with some absent. The sample includes about 130,000 clones, roughly 92% of them seen just once. Deletions cut 0 bases from V and 5 bases from J, with 11 bases between. Germline V CDR1 and CDR2: SGHDT, YYEEEE. The CDR3 loop spans 15 amino acids. The source was peripheral blood, collected 28 days after the second AZD1222 dose. The rearrangement links TRBV5-6 to TRBJ2-2; D gene unclear. The source is an adult who received the AZD1222 COVID-19 vaccine. In DNA form, the CDR3 reads TGTGCCAGCAGCTTGGGGCTTTTGCTAACCGGGGAGCTGTTTTTT. Its protein product is CASSLGLLLTGELFF. Variable domain in full (rest from reference TRBV5-6 and TRBJ2-2): DAGVTQSPTHLIKTRGQQVTLRCSPKSGHDTVSWYQQALGQGPQFIFQYYEEEERQRGNFPDRFSGHQFPNYSSELNVNALLLGDSALYLCASSLGLLLTGELFFGEGSRLTVL.